Shown below are 28 T cell receptor beta chains from a single sample sequenced in a study of cytomegalovirus exposure and HLA in healthy donors. Primers included in the PCR were 60 Vbeta and 13 Jbeta primers. Sequencing used immunoSEQ multiplex PCR; TCRdb keeps in-frame clones, though not all of them. This sample has 95,000 or so clones, with roughly 79% found just once. Sequenced material: PBMCs. These receptors were taken from a middle-aged woman in good health and CMV-seronegative.

This rearrangement joins TRBV2 to TRBJ2-5; 10 nucleotides align to TRBD2. The CDR3 extends over 17 amino acids. Germline assignment: CDR1 SNHLY and CDR2 FYNNEI. J lost 5 bases, V lost 2 bases, and 11 bases had no gene match. The CDR3 spells CASSELLAGGVVETQYF. In DNA, the CDR3 is TGTGCCAGCAGTGAATTGTTAGCGGGGGGCGTTGTGGAGACCCAGTACTTC.

The V and J genes are TRBV18 and TRBJ1-2; a possible D gene is TRBD1 (5 bases). V was cut by 3 bases and J by 6 bases, with 11 bases left in between. The CDR3 spans 13 residues. Germline-derived CDR1 and CDR2 are KGHSH and LQKENI. The CDR3 DNA is TGTGCCAGCTCACCCTCCAGGGAACATGGCTACACCTTC. It is translated as CASSPSREHGYTF.

The rearrangement links TRBV25-1 to TRBJ1-1; D uncertain. CDR1 and CDR2 from the germline V gene are MGHDK and SYGVNS. This CDR3 region has 13 residues. Trimming stripped 5 bases from V and 0 bases from J, with 7 bases between. CDR3 amino acids: CASSISLNTEAFF. Here the CDR3 DNA reads TGTGCCAGCAGTATATCCCTGAACACTGAAGCTTTCTTT.

The chain employs TRBV6-4 and TRBJ2-7, with D possibly being TRBD1 (6 bases). Germline V gene data show CDR1 as MRHNA and CDR2 as SNTAGT. There are 20 residues in the CDR3. V was clipped by 3 bases and J by 2 bases, with 29 bases between them. CDR3 coding DNA: TGTGCCAGCAGTGATAACGACTCCGGGACAACAAGATCCTTAACCTACGAGCAGTACTTC. This sequence encodes CASSDNDSGTTRSLTYEQYF.

This sequence joins TRBV15 and TRBJ1-6, with D perhaps TRBD1 (6 bases). This CDR3 is 13 amino acids long. Trimming cost V 9 bases and J 5 bases, with 11 bases left between them. Germline V gives CDR1 LNHNV, CDR2 YYDKDF (reference sequence). The CDR3 loop reads CATGGGHNSPLHF. The DNA of the CDR3 is TGTGCCACAGGCGGGGGGCATAATTCACCCCTCCACTTT. Based on the CDR3 plus reference TRBV15 and TRBJ1-6, the full variable domain is DAMVIQNPRYQVTQFGKPVTLSCSQTLNHNVMYWYQQKSSQAPKLLFHYYDKDFNNEADTPDNFQSRRPNTSFCFLDIRSPGLGDTAMYLCATGGGHNSPLHFGNGTRLTVT.

This clone showed up just a few times. The J gene is TRBJ2-7, the V gene TRBV19; perhaps TRBD2 as D (6 bases). V was cut by 7 bases and J by 4 bases, with 20 bases left in between. CDR1 and CDR2 (germline): LNHDA, SQIVND (reference sequence). The CDR3 is 15 residues long. CDR3 DNA: TGTGCCAGTACTCGGGCTGGGGGAGGACCATACGAGCAGTACTTC. This gives the protein CASTRAGGGPYEQYF.

V gene TRBV7-9 combines with J gene TRBJ2-3; TRBD2 matches at 10 bases. This CDR3 is built from 17 residues. Looked up from germline, CDR1 is SEHNR and CDR2 is FQNEAQ (reference sequence). J lost 5 bases, V lost 5 bases, and 13 bases had no gene match. CDR3 nucleotides: TGTGCCAGCAGCCTACCTGGGAGCGGGGGGGCGGTAGATACGCAGTATTTT. This codes for CASSLPGSGGAVDTQYF.

V and J are TRBV12-5 and TRBJ2-7, with TRBD1 identical over 8 bases. V shed 6 bases and J 5 bases; nucleotides not matched to a gene: 6. The CDR3 extends over 13 amino acids. Germline loops: CDR1 LGHNT, CDR2 FRNRAP. CDR3 sequence: CASGKGQVDEQYF. The CDR3 DNA reads as TGTGCTAGTGGAAAGGGACAGGTGGACGAGCAGTACTTC.

V gene TRBV5-6 combines with J gene TRBJ1-1, with a possible D match to TRBD1 (6 bases). The V end lost 4 bases, the J end lost 5 bases, and 12 bases lay between the germline ends. Germline-derived CDR1 and CDR2 are SGHDT and YYEEEE. CDR3 length equals 13 residues. CDR3 DNA sequence: TGTGCCAGCAGCAACACAGGGATTACTGAAGCTTTCTTT. Translating it yields CASSNTGITEAFF.

The genes are TRBV7-6 and TRBJ1-4, with D perhaps TRBD1 (5 bases). With 1 base removed from V and 6 bases from J, the gap between germline ends came to 12 bases. The CDR3 loop spans 15 amino acids. Germline V CDR1 and CDR2: SGHVS, FNYEAQ. CDR3 DNA: TGTGCCAGCAGCTTAGGGCAGGGTGGCGATGAAAAACTGTTTTTT. The encoded protein is CASSLGQGGDEKLFF.

This clone was seen just once. In nucleotides, the CDR3 is TGTGCCAGCAGTTACGGGACAGGGACGGCGGAGACCCAGTACTTC. It codes for CASSYGTGTAETQYF. J is TRBJ2-5 and V is TRBV6-5; 9 bases align to TRBD1. The V and J ends lost 2 bases and 5 bases, in that order; junction bases with no gene match: 6. The CDR3 has 15 amino acids. The germline CDR1 and CDR2 sequences are MNHEY and SVGAGI.

The J gene is TRBJ2-1, the V gene TRBV7-3; the match to TRBD2 covers 10 bases. This CDR3 contains 15 residues. CDR1 SGHTA and CDR2 FQGTGA come from the germline V gene. Trimming cost V 5 bases and J 3 bases; bases outside gene matches: 4. The CDR3 sequence is CASSPGTSVYNEQFF. In DNA, the CDR3 is TGTGCCAGCAGCCCCGGGACTAGCGTCTACAATGAGCAGTTCTTC.

Concerning this clone itself: This same CDR3 is encoded by further DNA sequences in the sample. The chain employs TRBV1 and TRBJ2-3; no check of the table's D call, TRBD2, against the DNA was made. TRBV1 is a documented pseudogene. This CDR3 comprises 22 residues. The CDR3 DNA reads TGCACCAGCAGCCAAGGTGAGAAATCCGGGACTAGCACCCCACAACGAGGAGATACGCAGTATTTT. It codes for CTSSQGEKSGTSTPQRGDTQYF.

The V gene is TRBV7-9, the J gene TRBJ1-4; maybe TRBD1 (6 bases). CDR1 is SEHNR and CDR2 is FQNEAQ in the germline V gene (reference sequence). V lost 5 bases and J 0 bases, leaving 16 bases between the germline ends. The CDR3 runs to 17 residues. In DNA form, the CDR3 reads TGTGCCAGCAGCGAGCGACTAAAGGGGGCAACTAATGAAAAACTGTTTTTT. It codes for CASSERLKGATNEKLFF.

The V and J genes are TRBV25-1 and TRBJ2-5, with D perhaps matching TRBD1 (6 bases). The germline V gene encodes CDR1 MGHDK and CDR2 SYGVNS. Trimming stripped 2 bases from V and 1 base from J, with 17 bases between. The CDR3 sequence is 17 residues long. The CDR3 loop is CASSETTGTNAQETQYF. The CDR3, as DNA: TGTGCCAGCAGTGAAACGACGGGGACAAACGCCCAAGAGACCCAGTACTTC.

The rearrangement links TRBV7-2 to TRBJ1-1, with D unclear. Per the germline V gene, CDR1 is SGHTA and CDR2 is FQGNSA. The germline V and J ends were trimmed by 2 bases and 2 bases, with 3 bases remaining between them. The CDR3 consists of 12 residues. CDR3 protein: CASSLLNTEAFF. The CDR3 coding sequence is TGTGCCAGCAGCTTACTTAACACTGAAGCTTTCTTT.

A note on this clone: Sequence at one end of the junction differs from germline and may be a read error. The genes are TRBV7-7 and TRBJ2-1; maybe TRBD2 (6 bases). The CDR3 spans 15 residues. The germline V gene encodes CDR1 SSHAT and CDR2 FNYEAQ (reference sequence). DNA of the CDR3: TGTGCTAGCAGCTTAGGCTCGGGGGAATACAATGAGCAGTTCTTC. Its protein is CASSLGSGEYNEQFF.

V gene TRBV13 combines with J gene TRBJ1-4, with TRBD1 as a possible D gene (6 bases). Germline V gene lookup returns CDR1 PRHDT and CDR2 FYEKMQ (reference sequence). The length of the CDR3 is 13 residues. The DNA for the CDR3 is TGTGCGATTGGACGGGAAGGGGGTGAAAAACTGTTTTTT. Its translation: CAIGREGGEKLFF.

This clone was seen once. The chain carries TRBV6-1 and TRBJ2-5; D gene uncertain. Germline lookup yields CDR1 MNHNS and CDR2 SASEGT. V lost 3 bases to trimming and J lost 0 bases, with 14 bases between them. CDR3 length: 16 residues. The CDR3 nucleotides read TGTGCCAGCAGTGAGAAGAGCATACCGTACCAAGAGACCCAGTACTTC. This gives the protein CASSEKSIPYQETQYF.

V and J are TRBV30 and TRBJ1-1; TRBD1 is a possible D gene (6 bases). The germline V gene has CDR1 GTSNPN and CDR2 SVGIG (reference sequence). The CDR3 is 14 amino acids. V was pared by 0 bases and J by 5 bases, with 13 bases between. CDR3 sequence reads: CAWSVRGSWTEAFF. The CDR3 DNA reads as TGTGCCTGGAGTGTAAGGGGGTCTTGGACTGAAGCTTTCTTT. The whole variable domain, filled in from reference TRBV30 and TRBJ1-1, reads SQTIHQWPATLVQPVGSPLSLECTVEGTSNPNLYWYRQAAGRGLQLLFYSVGIGQISSEVPQNLSASRPQDRQFILSSKKLLLSDSGFYLCAWSVRGSWTEAFFGQGTRLTVV.

The chain carries TRBV7-6 and TRBJ2-5, with a tentative D call TRBD2 (6 bases). The CDR3 is 16 amino acids. CDR1 and CDR2 (germline): SGHVS, FNYEAQ. The germline V and J ends were trimmed by 4 bases and 0 bases, with 15 bases remaining between them. CDR3 region: CASSYGTGGHQETQYF. CDR3 nucleotide sequence: TGTGCCAGCAGCTATGGGACTGGCGGTCACCAAGAGACCCAGTACTTC.

The gene calls are TRBV25-1 and TRBJ2-7; D might be TRBD1 (6 bases). The V and J ends lost 5 bases and 6 bases respectively, with 17 bases between them. CDR3 length: 14 residues. Germline V gene sequence: CDR1 MGHDK, CDR2 SYGVNS. CDR3 residues: CASSLQQGRGEQYF. The CDR3 DNA sequence: TGTGCCAGCAGTTTACAACAGGGTAGAGGCGAGCAGTACTTC.

J is TRBJ2-3 and V is TRBV11-2; 10 nucleotides line up with TRBD2. CDR1 is SGHAT, CDR2 FQNNGV, per germline. The CDR3 extends over 16 amino acids. J lost 0 bases, V lost 1 base, and 1 base had no gene match. The CDR3 DNA is TGTGCCAGCAGCTTAGGACTAGCGGGCAGCACAGATACGCAGTATTTT. Translated: CASSLGLAGSTDTQYF.

The V and J genes are TRBV4-3 and TRBJ2-2, with D tentatively TRBD1 (5 bases). The germline V and J ends were trimmed by 1 base and 6 bases, with 9 bases remaining between them. The CDR3 has 14 residues. In germline, CDR1 is LGHNA, CDR2 YSLEER. The CDR3, as DNA: TGCGCCAGCAGCCAAGTGAAGGGGTCCGGGGAGCTGTTTTTT. Its protein is CASSQVKGSGELFF.

This chain uses TRBV6-5 with TRBJ1-1; D call uncertain. This CDR3 is built from 15 residues. Deletions cut 6 bases from V and 1 base from J, with 15 bases between. Germline CDR1 MNHEY, CDR2 SVGAGI. CDR3 protein: CASRIQVAENTEAFF. The CDR3 DNA reads as TGTGCCAGCAGAATCCAGGTGGCTGAGAACACTGAAGCTTTCTTT.

Here the CDR3 reads CASSHGPGVGSYGYTF. The DNA of the CDR3 is TGCGCCAGCAGCCACGGGCCGGGGGTGGGGAGCTATGGCTACACCTTC. This chain links TRBV4-1 with TRBJ1-2; possibly TRBD1 for D (5 bases). Deletions cut 3 bases from V and 4 bases from J, with 18 bases between. This CDR3 has 16 amino acids. CDR1 and CDR2 (germline): MGHRA, YSYEKL.

This clone showed up just a few times. The rearrangement uses TRBV2 and TRBJ1-1; D remains ambiguous. In germline, CDR1 is SNHLY, CDR2 FYNNEI. The CDR3 covers 13 residues. The V and J ends lost 4 bases and 5 bases respectively, with 11 bases between them. The CDR3 protein is CASSVGGRTEAFF. The CDR3, as DNA: TGTGCCAGCAGTGTTGGCGGGAGGACTGAAGCTTTCTTT.

To note about this clone: One end of the junction does not line up with germline, which may come from a read error. The chain combines TRBV20-1 with TRBJ1-2; no definite D call. In germline, CDR1 is DFQATT, CDR2 SNEGSKA (reference sequence). The CDR3 extends over 11 amino acids. The CDR3 DNA reads as TGCAGTGCCAGAGGACTACATGGCTACACCTTC. It is translated as CSARGLHGYTF.